These 14 T cell receptor beta chains came from one sample sequenced in a study of technical replicates of blood from a few donors. The repertoire was sequenced with immunoSEQ multiplex PCR; TCRdb's copy has only in-frame clones and lacks some. This sample yields tens of thousands of clones, of which about 92% are seen a single time; roughly 0.28% belongs to the top ten. The sample taken for sequencing was T cells isolated from PBMCs. These receptors originate from a human donor in good health.

V gene TRBV12-2 combines with J gene TRBJ2-5; the table's D call of TRBD2 was not tested on the DNA. TRBV12-2 is tagged as a pseudogene. The CDR3 loop spans 19 amino acids. DNA for the CDR3: TGTGCAAGTCGCTTATTCCAGTCGGGGAATCAAGGGTACCAAGAGACCCAGTACTTC. Encoded protein: CASRLFQSGNQGYQETQYF.

The rearrangement joins TRBV13 to TRBJ2-5; D remains ambiguous. The CDR3 has 14 residues. In germline, CDR1 is PRHDT, CDR2 FYEKMQ (reference sequence). V shed 0 bases and J shed 5 bases, with 10 bases lying between them. Written as DNA, the CDR3 is TGTGCCAGCAGCTTAGGGTGGAGTCAGGAGACCCAGTACTTC. Translation: CASSLGWSQETQYF. The variable domain in full, completed from reference TRBV13 and TRBJ2-5, reads AAGVIQSPRHLIKEKRETATLKCYPIPRHDTVYWYQQGPGQDPQFLISFYEKMQSDKGSIPDRFSAQQFSDYHSELNMSSLELGDSALYFCASSLGWSQETQYFGPGTRLLVL.

This clone was counted once. This chain links TRBV6-1 with TRBJ2-7, with 8 bases matching TRBD1. CDR1 and CDR2 (germline): MNHNS, SASEGT. The CDR3 has 11 residues. V was pared by 11 bases and J by 5 bases, with 5 bases of the junction left unmatched. The CDR3 loop reads CALGRGHEQYF. The DNA of the CDR3 is TGTGCCCTTGGCAGGGGGCACGAGCAGTACTTC.

This chain links TRBV29-1 with TRBJ2-7; TRBD1 agrees at 8 bases. Looked up from germline, CDR1 is SQVTM and CDR2 is ANQGSEA. J lost 1 base, V lost 7 bases, and 6 bases had no gene match. The CDR3 runs to 13 residues. CDR3 residues: CSATDRESYEQYF. The CDR3 region has the DNA TGCAGCGCCACGGACAGGGAATCCTACGAGCAGTACTTC.

The rearrangement links TRBV28 to TRBJ2-3; 8 bases are a match to TRBD2. The CDR3 consists of 16 residues. CDR1 is MDHEN and CDR2 is SYDVKM in the germline V gene. The J segment lost 2 bases and the V segment lost 6 bases, leaving 10 bases of the junction unmatched. This CDR3 reads CASSPSGRGDTDTQYF. In DNA, the CDR3 is TGTGCCAGCAGCCCCTCCGGGCGGGGGGACACAGATACGCAGTATTTT.

This clone was recorded once. The chain couples TRBV27 to TRBJ2-4, with 9 bases fitting TRBD1. Germline lookup yields CDR1 MNHEY and CDR2 SMNVEV (reference sequence). This CDR3 region has 17 residues. V shed 5 bases and J 4 bases; nucleotides not matched to a gene: 12. In DNA, the CDR3 is TGTGCCAGCAGTCCGGGACAGGGCCTCCTAGCTAAAAACATTCAGTACTTC. This gives the protein CASSPGQGLLAKNIQYF.

The V gene is TRBV19, the J gene TRBJ1-5; TRBD1 matches 9 bases. J lost 7 bases, V lost 7 bases, and 17 bases had no gene match. Germline values: CDR1 LNHDA, CDR2 SQIVND (reference sequence). The CDR3 has 17 amino acids. The CDR3 nucleotides read TGTGCCAGTATCACTCGGACAGGGGACTTCGGGTTCCAGCCCCAGCATTTT. Its protein is CASITRTGDFGFQPQHF. The entire variable domain, with the rest obtained from reference TRBV19 and TRBJ1-5, is as follows: DGGITQSPKYLFRKEGQNVTLSCEQNLNHDAMYWYRQDPGQGLRLIYYSQIVNDFQKGDIAEGYSVSREKKESFPLTVTSAQKNPTAFYLCASITRTGDFGFQPQHFGDGTRLSIL.

The chain is built from TRBV7-9 and TRBJ1-5, with 7 bases matching TRBD1. The CDR3 spans 15 residues. CDR1 is SEHNR, CDR2 FQNEAQ, per germline (reference sequence). The trim removed 5 bases at V and 5 bases at J, leaving 9 bases unmatched. The CDR3 region has the DNA TGTGCCAGCAGCGTAACAGGGGTGGGCGATCAGCCCCAGCATTTT. Its protein is CASSVTGVGDQPQHF.

The chain links TRBV27 to TRBJ1-2; D possibly corresponds to TRBD1 (5 bases). The germline gives CDR1 MNHEY, CDR2 SMNVEV (reference sequence). Trimming cost V 3 bases and J 8 bases, with 16 bases left between them. This CDR3 region has 14 residues. The CDR3 DNA sequence: TGTGCCAGCAGTTTCTGGCAGGGAGGTTGGGGCTACACCTTC. This gives the protein CASSFWQGGWGYTF.

The chain joins TRBV9 to TRBJ1-1; 10 bases are shared with TRBD1. The CDR3 covers 15 residues. Trimming cost V 4 bases and J 1 base; bases outside gene matches: 4. Germline loops: CDR1 SGDLS, CDR2 YYNGEE. CDR3 region: CASSRTGGANTEAFF. Written as DNA, the CDR3 is TGTGCCAGCAGCAGGACAGGGGGGGCGAACACTGAAGCTTTCTTT.

The chain is built from TRBV14 and TRBJ1-2; 7 bases line up with TRBD1. V was clipped by 0 bases and J by 5 bases; unmatched bases: 9. CDR3 size: 16 residues. Germline-derived CDR1 and CDR2 are SGHDN and FVKESK. The DNA for the CDR3 is TGTGCCAGCAGCCAAGAGGGTCTTAGACAGGGATATGGCTACACCTTC. It codes for CASSQEGLRQGYGYTF.

This clone was counted a single time. The rearrangement links TRBV28 to TRBJ2-6; weak D call: TRBD2 (7 bases). The CDR3 sequence is 19 residues long. Trimming removed 6 bases from V and 0 bases from J, with 21 bases in between. Germline V gene lookup returns CDR1 MDHEN and CDR2 SYDVKM. The CDR3 sequence: CASRPRGGGAPSGANVLTF. The CDR3 coding sequence is TGTGCCAGCAGGCCTAGGGGGGGAGGAGCACCCTCTGGGGCCAACGTCCTGACTTTC. The full variable domain, completed using reference TRBV28 and TRBJ2-6, is DVKVTQSSRYLVKRTGEKVFLECVQDMDHENMFWYRQDPGLGLRLIYFSYDVKMKEKGDIPEGYSVSREKKERFSLILESASTNQTSMYLCASRPRGGGAPSGANVLTFGAGSRLTVL.

The V call is TRBV18, the J call TRBJ2-2; 10 nucleotides line up with TRBD2. The V and J ends lost 5 bases and 4 bases, in that order; junction bases with no gene match: 4. This CDR3 is 15 amino acids long. Germline V gives CDR1 KGHSH, CDR2 LQKENI. The CDR3 DNA is TGTGCCAGCTCAGAGCGGGAGGGCGGCACCGGGGAGCTGTTTTTT. It encodes CASSEREGGTGELFF.

The rearrangement joins TRBV6-5 to TRBJ2-7; tentative D call: TRBD1 (6 bases). Germline V gene lookup returns CDR1 MNHEY and CDR2 SVGAGI. Trimming removed 6 bases from V and 1 base from J, with 13 bases in between. CDR3 length: 14 amino acids. CDR3 protein: CASSPDRLSYEQYF. The CDR3 coding sequence is TGTGCCAGCAGCCCCGACAGGCTATCCTACGAGCAGTACTTC.